This T cell receptor beta chain was sequenced during a study of shared clonotypes between healthy human individuals. A note on this clone: Its target is unknown.

Study results and limitations: Rarefaction curves obtained for sorted subsets showed sequencing incomplete despite large depth. Donor clonotype sharing was expected to depend on sequencing depth. The study found lower generation probabilities in non-shared clonotypes than in those shared by all four donors.

The study drew all its donors from Caucasian adults living in Nashville, Tennessee. The junction had 11 bases not matched to a gene; V was cut back by 5 bases and J by 3 bases. CDR1 is SQVTM and CDR2 is ANQGSEA in the germline V gene. The CDR3 spans 15 residues. Sequenced by immunoSEQ multiplex PCR; TCRdb stores in-frame clones only, minus some. Among millions of clones listed, more than 80% were seen once. The sequenced sample was naive CD4+ T cells from PBMCs. Indicated subset: CD45RA+ positively selected. The source of this sequence is a man younger than 35 in good health. Some clones in this sample may be carry-over from other donors' samples. This sequence joins TRBV29-1 and TRBJ1-1; 8 nucleotides align to TRBD1. CDR3: CSVRKGGTGYTEAFF. The CDR3, as DNA: TGCAGCGTTCGGAAAGGCGGGACAGGTTACACTGAAGCTTTCTTT.